This entry is about one T cell receptor beta chain. The specificity of this receptor is unknown. No per-base quality is available; no much larger clone lies one base away. The data are from a study of CD4 T cells in relation to SARS-CoV-2 and coronaviruses (dated by TCRdb to the early 2020s). Some background on the complete study: In the ViraFEST assay, PBMCs were cultured with antigen for under eleven days, after which TCR beta CDR3s were sequenced to identify clonal expansions specific to the antigen. The negative reference condition was either a culture with an HIV-1 Nef peptide pool or a culture with no peptide. Shared crossreactive spike epitopes were mapped to their HLA restriction using patient-derived lymphoblastoid cell lines. At the level of individual TCR clonotypes, the study evaluated whether memory CD4+ T cells crossreact between the spike proteins of SARS-CoV-2 and those of common cold coronaviruses. The Adaptive Biotechnologies TCR-sequencing kit was used to sequence samples from a few pre-COVID donors and the naive versus memory experiments, while other data came from Illumina-based sequencing. A different TCR-beta assay, based on Illumina, was used to sequence expansion assays from other donors in the study.

CD4+ T cells from unexposed donors were collected before the COVID-19 pandemic (2011-2018). After around 11 days of culture, CD4+ T cells were isolated with the EasySep CD4+ T cell isolation kit. As far as cell numbers permitted, CD4+ T cells from unexposed donors were tested for reactivity against SARS-CoV-2 S and N as well as four spike pools from common cold coronaviruses. Each well received under 2.5 million PBMCs, cultured in IMDM supplemented with roughly 5.1% human AB serum and roughly 9.5 IU/ml IL-2. Half of the culture medium was replaced with fresh IL-2-containing medium on days 3 and 7. Triplicate replicate wells were generally used for each peptide culture condition. Leukapheresis product for the unexposed donors was bought commercially. Ficoll-Paque PLUS gradient centrifugation was used to isolate PBMCs from either whole blood or leukapheresis product. PBMCs were either used fresh in the expansion assay or cryopreserved at -140 degrees C. The QIAamp Micro DNA Kit was used to extract genomic DNA from the CD4+ T cells.

Beyond this particular receptor, the publication reports: Pre-pandemic and post-infection samples were not both contributed by any donor, so tracing of the source of pre-existing responses was limited. The study was constrained by small numbers of patients and of tested TCRs. Compared with monoreactive clones, crossreactive clones had significantly weaker SARS-CoV-2-driven expansion, a result consistent with antigenic imprinting. Since the crossreactivity analysis centred on spike protein, crossreactivity against other viral proteins was not assessed. Memory CD4+ clonotypes crossrecognizing SARS-CoV-2 and at least one common cold coronavirus spike were found in around 65% of donors.

The library was produced with the immunoSEQ multiplex PCR assay. The authors processed their data as follows. During preprocessing, nonproductive sequences were discarded, as were any CDR3s that did not begin with C, did not end with F or W, or were shorter than 7 amino acids. Antigen-specific clonotypes were called with the MANAFEST web app, based on expansion relative to reference and other culture wells. A clone was considered positive if significant expansion relative to the reference culture was observed in 2 of 3 replicate wells at an FDR below 0.05. Positive clones also required significant expansion versus all other tandem wells and an odds ratio above 5. CDR3 homology was quantified as pairwise Levenshtein distance, calculated with the stringdist R package after three terminal residues were trimmed from each end. The immuneACCESS repertoire file appears here via TCRdb, limited to in-frame rearrangements. These files lack a portion of the clones; in checked studies, under half of the deficit traces to unresolved V genes, and the cause of the others is not known. That table is the source of V, J and clone size, and D and trimming were worked out from the DNA. This sample has around 15,000 clones in its table, and 70% to 80% of those were observed once. Roughly a tenth of the sample is in the top ten clones.

This TCR derives from a human donor in good health. The specimen was CD4+ T cells from PBMCs, cultured in vitro.

CDR3 protein: CASSHTLEQYF. The sequenced DNA: TGTGCCAGCAGCCACACCTTGGAGCAGTACTTC. The sequence is built from TRBV2 and TRBJ2-7; no D gene can be assigned with confidence. The CDR3 spans 11 residues, from the cysteine through the phenylalanine. Only the CDR3 DNA is retained, 33 bases long and in frame from the first base. V is pared back by 6 bases and J by 7 bases, with 10 bases lying between the germline termini. CDR1 and CDR2, per the germline V gene, are SNHLY and FYNNEI.